This T cell receptor (beta chain) stems from a study of T-cell memory formation after mild COVID-19. Study at large: The TCR clusters were mostly specific to one donor.

TCRdb recomputed calls from the 5' RACE reads with MiXCR, one row per CDR3 protein. The sample consists of some 100,000 distinct CDR3 sequences, approximately 10% of them appearing once. Germline CDR1 and CDR2: MNHEY and SMNVEV (reference sequence). CDR3 size: 15 residues. V gave up 5 bases and J gave up 4 bases; unmatched junction bases: 3. The clonotype was recovered from a man aged 18 to 29 who had mild COVID-19 (a few samples of this study predate the infection). Cell type and time point are not known. V and J are TRBV27 and TRBJ2-2, with TRBD2 matching over 11 bases. Sequencing was done on a sample of PBMCs or a T cell subset sorted from them (not recorded which). CDR3 nucleotide sequence: TGTGCCAGCAGTCGACTAGCGGGGACCACCGGGGAGCTGTTTTTT. The encoded protein is CASSRLAGTTGELFF.